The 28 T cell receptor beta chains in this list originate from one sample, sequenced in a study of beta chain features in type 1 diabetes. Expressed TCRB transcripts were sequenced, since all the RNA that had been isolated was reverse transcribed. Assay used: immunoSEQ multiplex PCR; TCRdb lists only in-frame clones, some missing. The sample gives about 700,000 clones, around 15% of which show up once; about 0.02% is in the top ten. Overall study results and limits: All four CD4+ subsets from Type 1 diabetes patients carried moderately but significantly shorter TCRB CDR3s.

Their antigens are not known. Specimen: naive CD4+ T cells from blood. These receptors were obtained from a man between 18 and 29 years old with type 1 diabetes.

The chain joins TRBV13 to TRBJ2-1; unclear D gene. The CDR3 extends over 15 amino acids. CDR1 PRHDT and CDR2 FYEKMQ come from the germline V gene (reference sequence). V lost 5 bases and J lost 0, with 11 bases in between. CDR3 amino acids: CASSQDVSSYNEQFF. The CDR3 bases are TGTGCCAGCAGCCAGGACGTTAGCTCCTACAATGAGCAGTTCTTC.

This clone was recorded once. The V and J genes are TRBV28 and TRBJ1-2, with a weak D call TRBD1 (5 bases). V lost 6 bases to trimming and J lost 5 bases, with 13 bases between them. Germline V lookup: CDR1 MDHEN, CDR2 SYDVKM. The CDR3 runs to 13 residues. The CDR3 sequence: CASSGGRGYGYTF. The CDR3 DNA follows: TGTGCCAGCAGCGGGGGGAGAGGTTATGGCTACACCTTC.

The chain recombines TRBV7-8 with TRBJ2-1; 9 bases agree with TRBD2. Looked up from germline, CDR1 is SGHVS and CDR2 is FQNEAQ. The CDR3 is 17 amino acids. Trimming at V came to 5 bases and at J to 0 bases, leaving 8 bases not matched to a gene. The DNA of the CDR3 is TGTGCCAGCAGCCCCAAGAGCGGGGGGTACTCCTACAATGAGCAGTTCTTC. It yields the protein CASSPKSGGYSYNEQFF.

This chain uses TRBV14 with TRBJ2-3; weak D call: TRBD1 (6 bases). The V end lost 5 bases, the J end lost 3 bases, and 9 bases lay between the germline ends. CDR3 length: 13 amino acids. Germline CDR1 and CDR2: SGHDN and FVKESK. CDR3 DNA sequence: TGTGCCAGCAGCTACGACAGGACAGATACGCAGTATTTT. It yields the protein CASSYDRTDTQYF.

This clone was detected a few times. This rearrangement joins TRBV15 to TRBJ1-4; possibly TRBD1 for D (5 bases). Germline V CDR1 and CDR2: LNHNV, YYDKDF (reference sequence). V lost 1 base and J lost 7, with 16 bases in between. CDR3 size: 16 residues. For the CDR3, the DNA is TGTGCCACCAGCAGAGCCGGCCAGGGAGAGGGTGAAAAACTGTTTTTT. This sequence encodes CATSRAGQGEGEKLFF.

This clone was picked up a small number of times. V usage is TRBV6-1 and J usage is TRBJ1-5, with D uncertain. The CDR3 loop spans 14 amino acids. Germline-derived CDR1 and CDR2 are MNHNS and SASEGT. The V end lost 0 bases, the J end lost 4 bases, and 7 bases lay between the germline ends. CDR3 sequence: CASSEAAPNQPQHF. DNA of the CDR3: TGTGCCAGCAGTGAAGCGGCACCGAATCAGCCCCAGCATTTT.

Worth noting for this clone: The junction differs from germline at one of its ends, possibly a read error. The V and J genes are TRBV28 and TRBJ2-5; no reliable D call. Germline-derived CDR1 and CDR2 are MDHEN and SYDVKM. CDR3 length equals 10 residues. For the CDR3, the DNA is TGTGCCAGCACCCTGCCCTCCGTGCACTTC. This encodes CASTLPSVHF.

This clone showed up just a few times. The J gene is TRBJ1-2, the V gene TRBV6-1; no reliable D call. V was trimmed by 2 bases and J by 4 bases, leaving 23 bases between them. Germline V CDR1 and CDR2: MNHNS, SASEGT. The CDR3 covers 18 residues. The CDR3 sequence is CASSEPRLGGPTPYGYTF. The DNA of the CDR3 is TGTGCCAGCAGTGAACCCCGCCTGGGAGGGCCTACACCCTATGGCTACACCTTC.

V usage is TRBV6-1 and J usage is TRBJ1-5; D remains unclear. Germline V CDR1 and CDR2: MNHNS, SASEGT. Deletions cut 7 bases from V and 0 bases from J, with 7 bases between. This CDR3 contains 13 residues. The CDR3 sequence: CASTEDSNQPQHF. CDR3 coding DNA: TGTGCCAGCACCGAAGATAGCAATCAGCCCCAGCATTTT.

DNA for the CDR3: TGTGCCTGGAGTGCCTGGACAGAGGTCATCCCAGATACGCAGTATTTT. Its protein product is CAWSAWTEVIPDTQYF. The V gene is TRBV30, the J gene TRBJ2-3; TRBD1 is a possible D gene (6 bases). The germline gives CDR1 GTSNPN, CDR2 SVGIG (reference sequence). The V gene lost 1 base and the J gene lost 4 bases, with 18 bases spanning the gap. CDR3 size: 16 residues.

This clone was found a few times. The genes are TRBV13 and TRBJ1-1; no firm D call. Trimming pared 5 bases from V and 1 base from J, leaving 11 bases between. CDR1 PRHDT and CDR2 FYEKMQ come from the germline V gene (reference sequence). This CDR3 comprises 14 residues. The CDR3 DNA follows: TGTGCCAGCAGCCTCGAAAGGCAGAACACTGAAGCTTTCTTT. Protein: CASSLERQNTEAFF.

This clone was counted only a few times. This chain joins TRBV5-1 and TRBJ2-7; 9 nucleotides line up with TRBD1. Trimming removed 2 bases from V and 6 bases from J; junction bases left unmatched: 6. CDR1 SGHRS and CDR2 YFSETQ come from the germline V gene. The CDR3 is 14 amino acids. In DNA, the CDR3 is TGCGCCAGCAGCTTAGGAGACAGGGGGAGCGAGCAGTACTTC. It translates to CASSLGDRGSEQYF.

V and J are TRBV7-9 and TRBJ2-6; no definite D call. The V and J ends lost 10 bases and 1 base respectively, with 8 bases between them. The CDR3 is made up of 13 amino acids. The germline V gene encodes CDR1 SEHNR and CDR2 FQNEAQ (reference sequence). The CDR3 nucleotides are TGTGCCACAACCGGTTCTGGGGCCAACGTCCTGACTTTC. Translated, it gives CATTGSGANVLTF.

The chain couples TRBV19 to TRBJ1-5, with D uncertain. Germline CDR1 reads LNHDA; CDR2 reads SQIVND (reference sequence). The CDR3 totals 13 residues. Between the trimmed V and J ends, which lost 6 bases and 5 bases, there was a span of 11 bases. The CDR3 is CASSAMADQPQHF. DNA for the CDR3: TGTGCCAGTAGCGCTATGGCAGATCAGCCCCAGCATTTT.

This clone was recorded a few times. The CDR3 is CASSHRGKDWNEQFF. The CDR3 DNA is TGTGCCAGCAGCCACCGTGGTAAGGATTGGAATGAGCAGTTCTTC. The rearrangement links TRBV28 to TRBJ2-1; D gene uncertain. This CDR3 has 15 amino acids. From germline, CDR1 is MDHEN and CDR2 SYDVKM. The ends were cut back, 6 bases at V and 7 bases at J, with 19 bases in the middle.

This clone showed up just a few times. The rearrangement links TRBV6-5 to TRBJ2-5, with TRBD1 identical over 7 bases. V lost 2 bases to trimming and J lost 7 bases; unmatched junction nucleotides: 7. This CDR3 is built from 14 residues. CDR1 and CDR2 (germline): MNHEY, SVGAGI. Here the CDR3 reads CASSYVGGVGTQYF. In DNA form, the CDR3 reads TGTGCCAGCAGTTACGTAGGGGGCGTGGGGACCCAGTACTTC.

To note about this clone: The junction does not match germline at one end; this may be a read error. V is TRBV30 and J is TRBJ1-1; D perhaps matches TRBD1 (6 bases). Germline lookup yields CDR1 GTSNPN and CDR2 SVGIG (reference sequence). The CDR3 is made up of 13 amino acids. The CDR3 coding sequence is TGTGTCTGGAGTGTGTCAGGGGCTACTGAAGCTTTCTTT. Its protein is CVWSVSGATEAFF.

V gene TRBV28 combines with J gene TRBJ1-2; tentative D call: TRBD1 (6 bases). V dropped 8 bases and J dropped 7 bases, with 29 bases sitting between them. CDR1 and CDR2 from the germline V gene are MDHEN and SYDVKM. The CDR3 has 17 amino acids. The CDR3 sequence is CASRVHRQALRLAGYTF. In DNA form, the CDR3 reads TGTGCCAGCCGTGTGCATAGACAGGCCCTTCGGCTAGCTGGCTACACCTTC.

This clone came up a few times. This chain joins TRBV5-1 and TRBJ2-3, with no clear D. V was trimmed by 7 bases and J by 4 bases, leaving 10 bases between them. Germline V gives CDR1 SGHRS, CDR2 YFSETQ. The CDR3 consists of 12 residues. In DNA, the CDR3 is TGCGCCAGCGTTGGAACGGCAGATACGCAGTATTTT. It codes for CASVGTADTQYF.

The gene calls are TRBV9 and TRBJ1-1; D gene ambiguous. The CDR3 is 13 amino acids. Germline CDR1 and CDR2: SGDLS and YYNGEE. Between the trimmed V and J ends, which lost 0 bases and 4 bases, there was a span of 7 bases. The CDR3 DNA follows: TGTGCCAGCAGCGTAGCCAGAGCCACTGAAGCTTTCTTT. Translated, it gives CASSVARATEAFF.

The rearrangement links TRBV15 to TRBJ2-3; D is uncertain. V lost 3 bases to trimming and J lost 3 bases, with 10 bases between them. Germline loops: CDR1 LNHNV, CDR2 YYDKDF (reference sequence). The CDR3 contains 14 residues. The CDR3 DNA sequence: TGTGCCACCAGCAGCCGTGACCCGACAGATACGCAGTATTTT. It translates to CATSSRDPTDTQYF.

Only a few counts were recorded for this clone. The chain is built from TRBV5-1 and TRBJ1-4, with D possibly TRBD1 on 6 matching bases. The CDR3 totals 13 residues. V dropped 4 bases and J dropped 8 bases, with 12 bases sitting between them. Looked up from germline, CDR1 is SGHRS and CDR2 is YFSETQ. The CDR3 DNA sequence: TGCGCCAGCAGCCCAGGGGTTGGGGAAAAACTGTTTTTT. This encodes CASSPGVGEKLFF.

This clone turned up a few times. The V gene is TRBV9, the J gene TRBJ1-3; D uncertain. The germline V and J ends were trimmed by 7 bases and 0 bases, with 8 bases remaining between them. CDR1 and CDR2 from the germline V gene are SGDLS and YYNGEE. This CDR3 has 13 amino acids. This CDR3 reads CASSITSGNTIYF. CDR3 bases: TGTGCCAGCTCGATTACCTCTGGAAACACCATATATTTT.

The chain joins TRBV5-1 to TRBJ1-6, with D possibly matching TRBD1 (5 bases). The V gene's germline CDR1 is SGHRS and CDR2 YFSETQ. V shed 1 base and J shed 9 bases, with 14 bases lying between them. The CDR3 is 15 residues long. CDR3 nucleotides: TGCGCCAGCAGCTTGTGGTGGGACGCGGGTTCACCCCTCCACTTT. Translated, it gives CASSLWWDAGSPLHF.

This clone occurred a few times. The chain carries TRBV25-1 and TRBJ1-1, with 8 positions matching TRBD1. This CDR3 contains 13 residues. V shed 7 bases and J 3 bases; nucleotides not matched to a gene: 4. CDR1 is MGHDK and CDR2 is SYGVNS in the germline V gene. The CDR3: CASIPDRDTEAFF. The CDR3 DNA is TGTGCCAGCATCCCGGACAGGGACACTGAAGCTTTCTTT.

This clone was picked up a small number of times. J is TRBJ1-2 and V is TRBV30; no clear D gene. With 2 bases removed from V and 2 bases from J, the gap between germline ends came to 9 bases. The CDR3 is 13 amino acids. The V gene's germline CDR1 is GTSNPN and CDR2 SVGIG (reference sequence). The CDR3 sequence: CAWSHSVNYGYTF. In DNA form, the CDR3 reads TGTGCCTGGAGTCACAGTGTCAACTATGGCTACACCTTC.

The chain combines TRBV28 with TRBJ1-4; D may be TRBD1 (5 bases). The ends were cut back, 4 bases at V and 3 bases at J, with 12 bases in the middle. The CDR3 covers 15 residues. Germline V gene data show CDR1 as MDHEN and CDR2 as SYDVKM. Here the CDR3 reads CASSSEGRANEKLFF. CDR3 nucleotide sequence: TGTGCCAGCAGTTCCGAGGGGCGAGCTAATGAAAAACTGTTTTTT. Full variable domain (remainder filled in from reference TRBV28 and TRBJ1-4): DVKVTQSSRYLVKRTGEKVFLECVQDMDHENMFWYRQDPGLGLRLIYFSYDVKMKEKGDIPEGYSVSREKKERFSLILESASTNQTSMYLCASSSEGRANEKLFFGSGTQLSVL.

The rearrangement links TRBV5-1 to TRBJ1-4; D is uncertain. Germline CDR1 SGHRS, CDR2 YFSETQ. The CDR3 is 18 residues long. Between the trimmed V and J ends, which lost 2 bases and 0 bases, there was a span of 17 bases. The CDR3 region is CASSLDGPSAATNEKLFF. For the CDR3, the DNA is TGCGCCAGCAGCTTAGATGGCCCGAGCGCTGCAACTAATGAAAAACTGTTTTTT.